This T cell receptor beta chain was recovered during a study of tumor-infiltrating lymphocytes in primary liver carcinoma. Worth noting for this clonotype: What it binds is unknown. An end of the junction does not agree with germline; a read error may underlie this.

Constant-region priming of around 530 ng total RNA yielded TCR beta cDNA. Sequencing libraries for TCR beta derived from three nested multiplex PCR rounds that used slightly modified ARM-PCR. Two initial PCR rounds of about 11 cycles each paired TRBV1-TRBV30 forward primers with a C-beta reverse primer. TCRdb itself ran the multiplex PCR reads through MiXCR, one entry per CDR3 protein. The profile shows approximately 110,000 distinct CDR3 sequences, 55% to 75% of them singletons. CDR1 is SGHNT and CDR2 is YENEEA in the germline V gene. This CDR3 is built from 18 residues. Unsorted bulk tissue (roughly 17-33 mg) underwent RNA and DNA co-extraction. The study, taken as a whole, reports: Tumors reached a significantly greater top-250-clone fraction than blood did (p = 0.039).

The source is a woman aged 55 to 70 with primary liver carcinoma and hepatitis B virus infection. Sequenced sample: liver tumor tissue from sampling region 1. Regarding subset: tumor region T1, superior pole. V usage is TRBV11-3 and J usage is TRBJ2-1; no definite D call. The CDR3 sequence: CASSSIFSSLITYNERFF. The CDR3 DNA reads as TGTGCCAGCAGCTCAATCTTCAGCTCGCTAATTACCTACAACGAGCGGTTCTTC.